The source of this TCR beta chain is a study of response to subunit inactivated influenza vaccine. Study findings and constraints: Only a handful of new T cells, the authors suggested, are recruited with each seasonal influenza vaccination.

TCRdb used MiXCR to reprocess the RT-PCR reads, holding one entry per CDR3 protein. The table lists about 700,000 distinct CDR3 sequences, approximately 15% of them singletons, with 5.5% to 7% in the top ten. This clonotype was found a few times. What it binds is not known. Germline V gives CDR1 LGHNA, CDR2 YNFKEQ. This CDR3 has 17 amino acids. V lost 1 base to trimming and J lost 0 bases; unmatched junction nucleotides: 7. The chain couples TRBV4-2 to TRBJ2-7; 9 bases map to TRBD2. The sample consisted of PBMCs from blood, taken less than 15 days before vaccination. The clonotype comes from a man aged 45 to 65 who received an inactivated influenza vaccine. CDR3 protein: CASSQVLRSGGSYEQYF. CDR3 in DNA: TGTGCCAGCAGCCAAGTGCTTCGTAGCGGGGGCTCCTACGAGCAGTACTTC.